This TCR beta chain was recorded in a study of T cells in Graves' hyperthyroidism and ophthalmopathy. This CDR3 is 14 amino acids long. Trimming stripped 7 bases from V and 6 bases from J, with 16 bases between. CDR1 SNHLY and CDR2 FYNNEI come from the germline V gene. Diagnoses were established using clinical symptoms, serum thyroxine and TRAb, thyroid ultrasound and orbital computed tomography. Fresh peripheral blood, roughly 10 ml of it, supplied the PBMCs. General study results and limits: Ophthalmopathy was predicted by the model a median of roughly 6.7 months ahead of onset.

TCR beta CDR3 regions were amplified from RNA. TCR CDR3 underwent first-round RT-PCR with the HTBI primer set. TCRdb redid the calling of the multiplex PCR reads with MiXCR, one entry per CDR3 protein. In the table there are a few hundred thousand distinct CDR3 sequences, approximately 13% of which are singletons. To note about this clonotype: Its antigen is still unknown. This could be a read error, since a much larger clone is one nucleotide away.

Specimen: blood. This sequence joins TRBV2 and TRBJ1-5; D is ambiguous. This clonotype originated in a woman in her 40s with Graves' ophthalmopathy. The CDR3 DNA follows: TGTGCCAGCAAAATGAACGTTGGCAGTCAGCCCCAGCATTTT. Its protein product is CASKMNVGSQPQHF.